This section outlines one T cell receptor beta chain sequence together with its context. This record belongs to a study of blood T cell repertoires in COVID-19. For the study at large: Acute-phase and convalescent COVID-19 samples originated in the United States, Italy and Spain. PBMCs, B-cell-depleted T cells, or T cells provided the cDNA or gDNA that made up the material.

Germline-derived CDR1 and CDR2 are KGHDR and SFDVKD. This CDR3 is built from 15 residues. Trimming removed 5 bases from V and 5 bases from J, with 17 bases in between. Study processing details: Amplifying reference gene primers gave estimates of nucleated cell counts. Using immunoSEQ multiplex PCR, the repertoire was profiled, and TCRdb retains in-frame clones only, with some absent. V, J and clone size derive from that table, while D and trimming were established from the DNA sequence. The sample consists of some 200,000 clones, roughly 79% of them appearing once. The genes are TRBV24-1 and TRBJ2-5; D is possibly TRBD1 (5 bases). Sequenced sample: peripheral blood. The TCR sequence derives from a woman in her sixties or seventies with acute or convalescent COVID-19. CDR3 coding DNA: TGTGCCACCAGTGTCCATCAGGGCATAGTGGAGACCCAGTACTTC. This translates into CATSVHQGIVETQYF.